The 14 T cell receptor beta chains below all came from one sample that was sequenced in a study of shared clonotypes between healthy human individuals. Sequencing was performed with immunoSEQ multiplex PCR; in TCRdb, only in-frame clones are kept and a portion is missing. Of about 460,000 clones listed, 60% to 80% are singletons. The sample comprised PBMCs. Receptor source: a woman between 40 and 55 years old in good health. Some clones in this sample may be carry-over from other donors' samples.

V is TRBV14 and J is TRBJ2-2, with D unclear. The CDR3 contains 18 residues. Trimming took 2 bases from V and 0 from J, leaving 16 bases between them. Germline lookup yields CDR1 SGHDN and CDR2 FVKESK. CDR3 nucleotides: TGTGCCAGCAGCCAATCAAATTCGGCAGGCGCGAACACCGGGGAGCTGTTTTTT. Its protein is CASSQSNSAGANTGELFF.

The CDR3 region has the DNA TGTGCCAGTAGTATTTCGGGGGCCGGGGATACCGCTTTCTTT. Its translation is CASSISGAGDTAFF. The chain has TRBV19 and TRBJ1-1; a possible D gene is TRBD1 (6 bases). V was cut by 3 bases and J by 11 bases, with 19 bases left in between. Germline lookup yields CDR1 LNHDA and CDR2 SQIVND (reference sequence). The CDR3 is 14 amino acids.

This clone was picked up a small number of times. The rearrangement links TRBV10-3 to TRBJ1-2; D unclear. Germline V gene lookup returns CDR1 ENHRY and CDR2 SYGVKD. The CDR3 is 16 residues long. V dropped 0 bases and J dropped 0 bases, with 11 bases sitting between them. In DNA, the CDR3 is TGTGCCATCAGTGAGTCAGGAGGCCCTGCTAACTATGGCTACACCTTC. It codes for CAISESGGPANYGYTF.

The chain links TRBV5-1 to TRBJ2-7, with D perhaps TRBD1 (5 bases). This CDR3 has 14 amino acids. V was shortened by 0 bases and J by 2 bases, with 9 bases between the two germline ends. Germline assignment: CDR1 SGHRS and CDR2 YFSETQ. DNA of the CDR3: TGCGCCAGCAGCTTGGCAGCAGGGCCCTACGAGCAGTACTTC. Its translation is CASSLAAGPYEQYF.

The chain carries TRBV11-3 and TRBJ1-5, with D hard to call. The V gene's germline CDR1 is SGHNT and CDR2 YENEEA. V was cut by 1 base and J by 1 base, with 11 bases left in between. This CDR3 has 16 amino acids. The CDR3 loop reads CASSLVVSWSNQPQHF. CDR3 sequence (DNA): TGTGCCAGCAGCTTAGTGGTCAGTTGGAGCAATCAGCCCCAGCATTTT.

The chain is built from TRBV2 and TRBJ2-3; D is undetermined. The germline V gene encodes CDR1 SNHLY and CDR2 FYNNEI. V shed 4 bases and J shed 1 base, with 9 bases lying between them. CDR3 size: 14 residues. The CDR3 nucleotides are TGTGCCAGCAGTGTAACCCCCGGCACAGATACGCAGTATTTT. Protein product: CASSVTPGTDTQYF.

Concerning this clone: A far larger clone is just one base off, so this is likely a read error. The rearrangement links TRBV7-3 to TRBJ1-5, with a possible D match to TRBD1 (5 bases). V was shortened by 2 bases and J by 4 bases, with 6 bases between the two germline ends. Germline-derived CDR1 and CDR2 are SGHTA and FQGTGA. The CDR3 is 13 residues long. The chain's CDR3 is CASSLGANQPQHF. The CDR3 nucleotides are TGTGCCAGCAGCTTAGGGGCTAATCAGCCCCAGCATTTT.

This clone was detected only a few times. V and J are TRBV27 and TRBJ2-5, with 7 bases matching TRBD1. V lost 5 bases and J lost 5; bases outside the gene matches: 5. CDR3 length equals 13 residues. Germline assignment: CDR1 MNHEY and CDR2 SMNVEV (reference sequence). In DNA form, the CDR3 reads TGTGCCAGCAGTCGACAGGGTAGTGAGACCCAGTACTTC. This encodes CASSRQGSETQYF.

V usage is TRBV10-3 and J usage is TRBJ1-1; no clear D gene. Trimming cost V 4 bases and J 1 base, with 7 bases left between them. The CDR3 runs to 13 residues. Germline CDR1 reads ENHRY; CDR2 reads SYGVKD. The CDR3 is CAISGQTNTEAFF. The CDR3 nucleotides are TGTGCCATCAGTGGGCAAACGAACACTGAAGCTTTCTTT.

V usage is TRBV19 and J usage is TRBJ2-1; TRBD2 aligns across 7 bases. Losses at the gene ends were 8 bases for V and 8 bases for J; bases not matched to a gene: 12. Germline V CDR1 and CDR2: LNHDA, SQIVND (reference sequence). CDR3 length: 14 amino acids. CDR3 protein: CASAGLAVLDEQFF. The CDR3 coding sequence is TGTGCCAGTGCGGGGCTAGCGGTCTTGGATGAGCAGTTCTTC.

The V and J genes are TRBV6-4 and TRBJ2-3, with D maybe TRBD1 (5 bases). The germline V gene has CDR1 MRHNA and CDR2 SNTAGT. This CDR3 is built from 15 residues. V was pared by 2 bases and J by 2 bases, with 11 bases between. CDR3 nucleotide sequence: TGTGCCAGCAGTGACGGTACAGGTCACACAGATACGCAGTATTTT. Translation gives CASSDGTGHTDTQYF.

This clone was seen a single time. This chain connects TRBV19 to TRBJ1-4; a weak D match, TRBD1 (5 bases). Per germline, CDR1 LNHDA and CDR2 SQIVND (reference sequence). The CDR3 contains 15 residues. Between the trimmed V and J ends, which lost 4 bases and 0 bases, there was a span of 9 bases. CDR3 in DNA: TGTGCCAGTAGTAAACAGGCGGCAACTAATGAAAAACTGTTTTTT. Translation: CASSKQAATNEKLFF.

The CDR3 coding sequence is TGCGCCAGCAGCTTGGTTAGGGCGGATACCCATAATGAAAAACTGTTTTTT. Translating gives CASSLVRADTHNEKLFF. The chain joins TRBV5-1 to TRBJ1-4; D gene unclear. V lost 0 bases, J lost 4 bases, and 16 bases lay in between. This CDR3 spans 17 amino acids. The germline V gene encodes CDR1 SGHRS and CDR2 YFSETQ. Full variable domain (missing parts from reference TRBV5-1 and TRBJ1-4): KAGVTQTPRYLIKTRGQQVTLSCSPISGHRSVSWYQQTPGQGLQFLFEYFSETQRNKGNFPGRFSGRQFSNSRSEMNVSTLELGDSALYLCASSLVRADTHNEKLFFGSGTQLSVL.

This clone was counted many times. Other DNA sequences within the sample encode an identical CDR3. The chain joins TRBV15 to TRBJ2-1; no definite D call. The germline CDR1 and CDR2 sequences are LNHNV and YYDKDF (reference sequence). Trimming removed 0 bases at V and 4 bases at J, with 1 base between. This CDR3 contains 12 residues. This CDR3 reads CATSRDYNEQFF. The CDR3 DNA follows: TGTGCCACCAGCAGAGATTACAATGAGCAGTTCTTC.